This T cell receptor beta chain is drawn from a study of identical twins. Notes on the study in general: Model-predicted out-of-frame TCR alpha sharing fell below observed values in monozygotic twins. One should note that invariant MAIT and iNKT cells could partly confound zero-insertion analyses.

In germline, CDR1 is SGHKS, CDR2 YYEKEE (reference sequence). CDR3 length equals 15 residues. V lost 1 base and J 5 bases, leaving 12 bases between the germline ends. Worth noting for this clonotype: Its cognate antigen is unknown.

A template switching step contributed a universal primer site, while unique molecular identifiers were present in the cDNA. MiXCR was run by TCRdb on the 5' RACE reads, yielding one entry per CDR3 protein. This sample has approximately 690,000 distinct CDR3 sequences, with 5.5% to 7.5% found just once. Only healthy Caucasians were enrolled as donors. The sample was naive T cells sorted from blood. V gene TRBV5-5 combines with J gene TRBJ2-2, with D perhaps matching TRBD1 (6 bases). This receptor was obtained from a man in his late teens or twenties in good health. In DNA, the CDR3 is TGTGCCAGCAGCTTGAACAGGGAAAGAACCGGGGAGCTGTTTTTT. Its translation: CASSLNRERTGELFF.